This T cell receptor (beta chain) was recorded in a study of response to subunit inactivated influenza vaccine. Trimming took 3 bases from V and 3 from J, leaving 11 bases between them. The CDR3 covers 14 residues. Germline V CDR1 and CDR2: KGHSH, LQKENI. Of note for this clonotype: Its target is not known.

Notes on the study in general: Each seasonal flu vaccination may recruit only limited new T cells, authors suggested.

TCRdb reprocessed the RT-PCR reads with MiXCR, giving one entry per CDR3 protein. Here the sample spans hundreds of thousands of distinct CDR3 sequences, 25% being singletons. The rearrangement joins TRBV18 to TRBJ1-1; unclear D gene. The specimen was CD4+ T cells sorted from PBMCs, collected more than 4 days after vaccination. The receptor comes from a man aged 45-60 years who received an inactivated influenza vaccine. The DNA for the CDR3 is TGTGCCAGCTCACCTAAAGTTTCGGACACTGAAGCTTTCTTT. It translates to CASSPKVSDTEAFF.